This T cell receptor (beta chain) was sequenced in a study of T-cell reconstitution after alpha-beta-depleted transplantation in children. Study conclusions and caveats: Some patients owed their high day-60 TCRbeta diversity to surviving recipient T cells and thymic progenitors. Two months or so post-transplant, alpha-beta T cells reportedly derived from several hundred expanded graft clones.

TCRbeta library construction was performed incorporating unique molecular identifiers. TCRdb re-called the PCR reads with MiXCR, one entry per CDR3 protein. The profile shows approximately 500,000 distinct CDR3 sequences, 20% to 30% of them singletons. This clonotype was counted a few times. Its antigen is unknown. Germline assignment: CDR1 SQVTM and CDR2 ANQGSEA. V dropped 2 bases and J dropped 9 bases, with 23 bases sitting between them. The CDR3 length is 16 residues. The sequencing here drew on PBMCs, taken before TCRalphabeta/CD19-depleted stem cell transplant. The chain is built from TRBV29-1 and TRBJ2-1; tentative D call: TRBD1 (6 bases). The source of this sequence is a boy younger than two with Wiskott-Aldrich syndrome, due to receive a stem cell transplant. As DNA, the CDR3 is TGCAGCGTTGAACGGCGAGGGAAGGTGGGGGCGGCTGAGCAGTTCTTC. It yields the protein CSVERRGKVGAAEQFF.